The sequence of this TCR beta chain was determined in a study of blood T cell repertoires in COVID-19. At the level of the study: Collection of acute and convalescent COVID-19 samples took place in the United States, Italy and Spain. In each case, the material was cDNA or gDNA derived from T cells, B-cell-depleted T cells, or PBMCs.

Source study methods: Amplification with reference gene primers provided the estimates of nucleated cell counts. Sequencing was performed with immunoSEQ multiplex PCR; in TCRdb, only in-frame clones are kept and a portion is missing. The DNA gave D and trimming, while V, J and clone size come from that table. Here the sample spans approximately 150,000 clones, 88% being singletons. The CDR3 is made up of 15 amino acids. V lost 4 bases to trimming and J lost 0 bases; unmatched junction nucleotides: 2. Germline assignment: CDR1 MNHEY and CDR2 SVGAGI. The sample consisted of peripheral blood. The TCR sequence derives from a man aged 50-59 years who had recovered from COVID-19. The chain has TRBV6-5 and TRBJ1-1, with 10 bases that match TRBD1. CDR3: CASSSTGGLNTEAFF. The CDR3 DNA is TGTGCCAGCAGTTCGACAGGGGGCCTGAACACTGAAGCTTTCTTT.